Here is one TCR beta chain with its context. The antigen remains undetermined. This specimen belongs to a study of long-term antiretroviral therapy in people with HIV. General study findings and limits: Diversity went up after ART and still fell short of transplant donor controls.

Sequencing relied on immunoSEQ assay v3.0, run at survey level. Sequencing was performed with immunoSEQ multiplex PCR; in TCRdb, only in-frame clones are kept and a portion is missing. The data hold fewer than 30,000 clones, with around 85% observed a single time. People in the study who had HIV all got their treatment in the United States. This receptor was identified in a man aged 25-45 years with HIV. Sequencing was performed on unsorted PBMCs, taken 0.7 years before starting antiretroviral therapy.

This CDR3 reads CASSLGGRSYNEQFF. CDR3 coding DNA: TGCGCCAGCAGCTTGGGTGGACGCTCCTACAATGAGCAGTTCTTC. V and J are TRBV5-1 and TRBJ2-1, with no clear D. V was clipped by 0 bases and J by 0 bases, with 7 bases between them. The CDR3 runs 15 residues. CDR1 SGHRS and CDR2 YFSETQ come from the germline V gene.